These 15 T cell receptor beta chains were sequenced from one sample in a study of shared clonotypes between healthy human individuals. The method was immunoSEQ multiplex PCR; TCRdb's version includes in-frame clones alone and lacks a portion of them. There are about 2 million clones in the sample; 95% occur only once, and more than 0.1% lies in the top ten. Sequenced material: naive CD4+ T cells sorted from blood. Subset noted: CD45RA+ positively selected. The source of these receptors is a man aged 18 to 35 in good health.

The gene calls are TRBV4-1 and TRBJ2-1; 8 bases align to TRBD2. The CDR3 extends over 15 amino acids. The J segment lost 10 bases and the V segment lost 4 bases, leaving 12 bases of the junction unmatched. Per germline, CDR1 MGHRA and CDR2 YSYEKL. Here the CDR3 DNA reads TGCGCCAGCAGCCCCCGACAGGCCGCGGGGGGCGAGCAGTTCTTC. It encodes CASSPRQAAGGEQFF.

The CDR3 coding sequence is TGTGCCAGCAGTACAGGGGACCAATATGGCTACACCTTC. Protein: CASSTGDQYGYTF. The chain links TRBV6-6 to TRBJ1-2; 7 positions match TRBD1. The V gene end was trimmed by 5 bases and the J gene end by 5 bases; junction bases not matched to a gene: 5. CDR3 length: 13 residues. Germline lookup yields CDR1 MNHNY and CDR2 SVGAGI (reference sequence).

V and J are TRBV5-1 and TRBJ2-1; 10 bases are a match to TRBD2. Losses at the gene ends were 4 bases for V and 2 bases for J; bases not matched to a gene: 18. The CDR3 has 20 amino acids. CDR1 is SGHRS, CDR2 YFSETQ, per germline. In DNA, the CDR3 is TGCGCCAGCAGCACCCGCCCGAGCGGGAGGGCCGGAGCGGCCTACAATGAGCAGTTCTTC. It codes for CASSTRPSGRAGAAYNEQFF. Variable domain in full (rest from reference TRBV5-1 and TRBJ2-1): KAGVTQTPRYLIKTRGQQVTLSCSPISGHRSVSWYQQTPGQGLQFLFEYFSETQRNKGNFPGRFSGRQFSNSRSEMNVSTLELGDSALYLCASSTRPSGRAGAAYNEQFFGPGTRLTVL.

CDR3 sequence (DNA): TGTGCCAGCAGTGAAACCGGGACAGGGGGGTTAGAGACCCAGTACTTC. This codes for CASSETGTGGLETQYF. V is TRBV25-1 and J is TRBJ2-5; 11 bases align to TRBD1. The CDR3 totals 16 residues. CDR1 and CDR2 (germline): MGHDK, SYGVNS. V was pared by 2 bases and J by 4 bases, with 6 bases of the junction left unmatched.

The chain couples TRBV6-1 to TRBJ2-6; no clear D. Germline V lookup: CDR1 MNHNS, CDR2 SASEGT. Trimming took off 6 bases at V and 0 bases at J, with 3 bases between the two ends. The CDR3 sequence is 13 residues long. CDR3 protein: CASSHSGANVLTF. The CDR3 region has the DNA TGTGCCAGCAGCCACTCTGGGGCCAACGTCCTGACTTTC.

The CDR3 DNA sequence: TGCGCCAGCAGTGATGGGATTCGGGAGCAGTACTTC. This sequence encodes CASSDGIREQYF. This rearrangement joins TRBV10-2 to TRBJ2-7; D remains ambiguous. The CDR3 consists of 12 residues. V lost 3 bases and J lost 7, with 10 bases in between. Germline V CDR1 and CDR2: WSHSY, SAAADI.

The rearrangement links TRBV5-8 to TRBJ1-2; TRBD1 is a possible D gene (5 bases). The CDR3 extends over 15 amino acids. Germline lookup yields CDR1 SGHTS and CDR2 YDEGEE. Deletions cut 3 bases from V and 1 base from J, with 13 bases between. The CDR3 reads CASSWLTAFNYGYTF. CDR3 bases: TGTGCCAGCAGCTGGCTGACAGCTTTTAACTATGGCTACACCTTC.

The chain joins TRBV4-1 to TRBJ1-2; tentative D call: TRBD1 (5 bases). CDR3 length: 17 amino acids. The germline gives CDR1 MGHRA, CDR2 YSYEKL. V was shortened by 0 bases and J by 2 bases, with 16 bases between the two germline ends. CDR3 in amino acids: CASSQDRATRLNYGYTF. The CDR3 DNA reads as TGCGCCAGCAGCCAAGACAGGGCGACGCGATTGAACTATGGCTACACCTTC.

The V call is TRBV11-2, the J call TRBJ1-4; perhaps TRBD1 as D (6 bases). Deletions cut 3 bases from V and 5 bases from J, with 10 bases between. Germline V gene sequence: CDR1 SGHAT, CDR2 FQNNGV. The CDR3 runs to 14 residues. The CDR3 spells CASSFGRGNEKLFF. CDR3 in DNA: TGTGCCAGCAGCTTTGGAAGGGGGAATGAAAAACTGTTTTTT.

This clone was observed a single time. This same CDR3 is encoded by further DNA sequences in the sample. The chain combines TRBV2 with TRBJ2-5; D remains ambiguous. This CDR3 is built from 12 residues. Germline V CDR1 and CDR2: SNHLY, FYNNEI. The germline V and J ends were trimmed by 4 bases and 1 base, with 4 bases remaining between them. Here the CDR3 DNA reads TGTGCCAGCAGTGGGATCCAAGAGACCCAGTACTTC. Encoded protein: CASSGIQETQYF. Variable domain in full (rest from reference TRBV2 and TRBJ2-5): EPEVTQTPSHQVTQMGQEVILRCVPISNHLYFYWYRQILGQKVEFLVSFYNNEISEKSEIFDDQFSVERPDGSNFTLKIRSTKLEDSAMYFCASSGIQETQYFGPGTRLLVL.

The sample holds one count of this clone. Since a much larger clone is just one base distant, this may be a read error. The DNA for the CDR3 is TGCGCCAGCAGCCAAGATCGGTCAGGGGACACTGAAGCTTTCTTT. Translating gives CASSQDRSGDTEAFF. The chain recombines TRBV4-1 with TRBJ1-1, with D perhaps TRBD1 (6 bases). Between the trimmed V and J ends, which lost 0 bases and 3 bases, there was a span of 11 bases. The CDR3 consists of 15 residues. CDR1 MGHRA and CDR2 YSYEKL come from the germline V gene.

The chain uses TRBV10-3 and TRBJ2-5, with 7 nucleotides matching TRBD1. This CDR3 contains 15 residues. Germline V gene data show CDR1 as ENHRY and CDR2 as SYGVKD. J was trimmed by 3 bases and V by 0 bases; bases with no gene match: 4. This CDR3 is CAISESKTGEETQYF. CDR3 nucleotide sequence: TGTGCCATCAGTGAGTCAAAAACAGGGGAAGAGACCCAGTACTTC.

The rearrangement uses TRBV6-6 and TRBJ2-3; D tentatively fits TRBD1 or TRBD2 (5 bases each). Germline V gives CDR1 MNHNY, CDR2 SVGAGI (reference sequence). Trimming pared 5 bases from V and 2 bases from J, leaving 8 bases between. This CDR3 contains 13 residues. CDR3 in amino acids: CASSGDATDTQYF. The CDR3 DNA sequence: TGTGCCAGCAGTGGGGACGCCACAGATACGCAGTATTTT.

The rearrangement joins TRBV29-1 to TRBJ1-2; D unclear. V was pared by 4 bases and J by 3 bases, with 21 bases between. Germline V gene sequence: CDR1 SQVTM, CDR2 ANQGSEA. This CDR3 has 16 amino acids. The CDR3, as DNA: TGCAGCGTTGCCAGTAATTGGGTAGGTCAGGACTATGGCTACACCTTC. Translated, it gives CSVASNWVGQDYGYTF.

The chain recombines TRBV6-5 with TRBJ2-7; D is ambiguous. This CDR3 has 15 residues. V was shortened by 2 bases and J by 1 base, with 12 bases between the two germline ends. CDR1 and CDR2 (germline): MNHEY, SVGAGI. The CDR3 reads CASSYTVGWSYEQYF. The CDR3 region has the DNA TGTGCCAGCAGTTACACAGTGGGTTGGTCCTACGAGCAGTACTTC.